Listed here are 9 T cell receptor beta chains from one sample, sequenced in a study of T cell clonotyping in hematopoietic cell transplantation. The time point is: recipient sample about 28 days before transplant, after cytoreduction. The repertoire was sequenced with immunoSEQ multiplex PCR; TCRdb's copy has only in-frame clones and lacks some. Here the sample spans approximately 5,000 clones, roughly 84% being singletons. Sequencing used peripheral blood mononuclear cells, obtained before stem cell transplant. The receptors derive from a man between 60 and 70 years old with acute myeloid leukemia. Some clones in this sample may be carry-over from other donors' samples.

CDR3 bases: TGTGCCAGCACCGGGACTAGCGGGAGAAATGAGCAGTTCTTC. Translation: CASTGTSGRNEQFF. The V call is TRBV11-2, the J call TRBJ2-1; 14 bases line up with TRBD2. This CDR3 has 14 amino acids. In germline, CDR1 is SGHAT, CDR2 FQNNGV. With 7 bases clipped from V and 7 bases from J, the junction kept 3 bases outside the gene matches.

The chain uses TRBV7-9 and TRBJ1-2; TRBD1 is a possible D gene (5 bases). Trimming took off 4 bases at V and 4 bases at J, with 13 bases between the two ends. Germline V gene data show CDR1 as SEHNR and CDR2 as FQNEAQ (reference sequence). The CDR3 is 14 residues long. CDR3 protein: CASSSRDLSYGYTF. CDR3 bases: TGTGCCAGCAGCTCACGGGACCTTAGCTATGGCTACACCTTC.

Concerning this clone itself: The junction differs from germline at one of its ends, possibly a read error. The gene calls are TRBV10-3 and TRBJ1-2; D is ambiguous. The germline V gene has CDR1 ENHRY and CDR2 SYGVKD. CDR3 length: 12 amino acids. CDR3 DNA: TGTGCCATCAGTGAGTCGATGGTTGACGGAACGTTC. As protein: CAISESMVDGTF.

The chain couples TRBV7-9 to TRBJ1-1; TRBD1 is a possible D gene (6 bases). CDR1 and CDR2 from the germline V gene are SEHNR and FQNEAQ (reference sequence). CDR3 size: 16 residues. V was clipped by 1 base and J by 0 bases, with 12 bases between them. In DNA form, the CDR3 reads TGTGCCAGCAGCTTAGTGGGGAAGGGGGTGAACACTGAAGCTTTCTTT. It translates to CASSLVGKGVNTEAFF.

The rearrangement links TRBV7-5 to TRBJ2-1; the tabulated D call, TRBD2, remains unverified against the DNA. TRBV7-5 is an annotated pseudogene. The CDR3 is 15 amino acids. The CDR3 coding sequence is TGTGCCAGAATCCCAGCCGCGGGAGTCTACAATGAGCAGTTCTTC. Amino acid sequence: CARIPAAGVYNEQFF.

J is TRBJ2-2 and V is TRBV14, with D perhaps assigned TRBD1 or TRBD2 (5 bases each). V shed 1 base and J shed 5 bases, with 20 bases lying between them. Looked up from germline, CDR1 is SGHDN and CDR2 is FVKESK. The CDR3 is made up of 18 amino acids. The CDR3 nucleotides are TGTGCCAGCAGCCAAGGAGGGGCTTCGGGCGGGCGTACCGGGGAGCTGTTTTTT. Residues: CASSQGGASGGRTGELFF.

The chain links TRBV7-2 to TRBJ2-3; D is possibly TRBD2 (5 bases). From germline, CDR1 is SGHTA and CDR2 FQGNSA. This CDR3 region has 16 residues. The V and J ends lost 2 bases and 3 bases respectively, with 15 bases between them. This CDR3 is CASSLRGGGGTDTQYF. In DNA, the CDR3 is TGTGCCAGCAGCTTACGAGGCGGAGGTGGTACAGATACGCAGTATTTT. The whole variable domain, filled in from reference TRBV7-2 and TRBJ2-3, reads GAGVSQSPSNKVTEKGKDVELRCDPISGHTALYWYRQSLGQGLEFLIYFQGNSAPDKSGLPSDRFSAERTGGSVSTLTIQRTQQEDSAVYLCASSLRGGGGTDTQYFGPGTRLTVL.

This rearrangement joins TRBV5-8 to TRBJ2-7, with D tentatively TRBD1 (6 bases). Germline-derived CDR1 and CDR2 are SGHTS and YDEGEE. Trimming stripped 2 bases from V and 0 bases from J, with 12 bases between. The CDR3 totals 15 residues. The DNA of the CDR3 is TGTGCCAGCAGCTTTCGGAAGGGGGTCTCCTACGAGCAGTACTTC. Translation: CASSFRKGVSYEQYF.

The chain carries TRBV4-3 and TRBJ2-1; TRBD2 matches at 7 bases. Germline trimming cut 5 bases from V and 10 bases from J; bases unmatched to any gene: 11. Germline assignment: CDR1 LGHNA and CDR2 YSLEER. The CDR3 has 14 amino acids. CDR3 sequence (DNA): TGCGCCAGCAGCAGCGGGGATGGGAATGCGGAGCAGTTCTTC. It specifies CASSSGDGNAEQFF.